This TCR beta chain was observed in a study of CD8 T cells in ankylosing spondylitis. Ten or more counts support this clonotype. TCRdb used MiXCR to reprocess the 5' RACE reads, holding one entry per CDR3 protein. This sample yields 25,000 to 35,000 distinct CDR3 sequences, of which 5.3% are seen a single time; about 1.7% belongs to the top ten. This CDR3 contains 16 residues. Germline CDR1 and CDR2: SGDLS and YYNGEE. The ends lost 0 bases at V and 4 bases at J; junction bases unmatched: 5. This TCR was recovered from a female donor with ankylosing spondylitis or in good health (not recorded which). The sample was blood, either unsorted or a sorted T cell fraction (not recorded which). The chain employs TRBV9 and TRBJ2-3; 10 bases match TRBD2. CDR3 nucleotide sequence: TGTGCCAGCAGCGTAGCAAGCGGGGGGGCCGCAGATACGCAGTATTTT. This sequence encodes CASSVASGGAADTQYF.